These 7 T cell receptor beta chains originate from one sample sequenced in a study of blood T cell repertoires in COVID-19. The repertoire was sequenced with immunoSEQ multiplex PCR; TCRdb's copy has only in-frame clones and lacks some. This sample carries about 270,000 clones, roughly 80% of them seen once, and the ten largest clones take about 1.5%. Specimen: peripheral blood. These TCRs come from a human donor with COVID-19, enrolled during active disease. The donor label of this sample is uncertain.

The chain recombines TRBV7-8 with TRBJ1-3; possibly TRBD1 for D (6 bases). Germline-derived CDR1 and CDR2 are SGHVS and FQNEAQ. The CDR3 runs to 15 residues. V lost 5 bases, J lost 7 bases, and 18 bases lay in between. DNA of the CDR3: TGTGCCAGCAGCCTCACCCGGACAGTGCCTAACACCATATATTTT. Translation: CASSLTRTVPNTIYF.

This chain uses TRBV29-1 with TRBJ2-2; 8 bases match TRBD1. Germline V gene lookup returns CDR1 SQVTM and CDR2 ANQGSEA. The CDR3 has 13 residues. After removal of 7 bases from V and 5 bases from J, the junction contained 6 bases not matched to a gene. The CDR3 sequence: CSAHRGRTGELFF. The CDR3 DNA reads TGCAGCGCGCACAGGGGGAGAACCGGGGAGCTGTTTTTT.

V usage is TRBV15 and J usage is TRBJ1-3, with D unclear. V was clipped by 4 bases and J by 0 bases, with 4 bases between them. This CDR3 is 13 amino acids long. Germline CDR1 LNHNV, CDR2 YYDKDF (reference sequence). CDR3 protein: CATSIISGNTIYF. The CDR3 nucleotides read TGTGCCACCAGCATAATCTCTGGAAACACCATATATTTT.

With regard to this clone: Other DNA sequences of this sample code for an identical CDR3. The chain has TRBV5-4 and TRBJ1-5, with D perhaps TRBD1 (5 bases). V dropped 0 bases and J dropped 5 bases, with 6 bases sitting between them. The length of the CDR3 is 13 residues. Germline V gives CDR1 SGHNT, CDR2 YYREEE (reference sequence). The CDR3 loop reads CASSLGGDQPQHF. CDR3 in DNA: TGTGCCAGCAGCTTGGGGGGGGATCAGCCCCAGCATTTT. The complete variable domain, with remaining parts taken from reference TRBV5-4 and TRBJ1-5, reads ETGVTQSPTHLIKTRGQQVTLRCSSQSGHNTVSWYQQALGQGPQFIFQYYREEENGRGNFPPRFSGLQFPNYSSELNVNALELDDSALYLCASSLGGDQPQHFGDGTRLSIL.

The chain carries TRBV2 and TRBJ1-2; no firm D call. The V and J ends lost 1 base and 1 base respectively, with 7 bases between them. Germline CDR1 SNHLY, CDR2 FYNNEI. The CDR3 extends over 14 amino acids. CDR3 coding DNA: TGTGCCAGCAGTGAAGTGAACAGTAACTATGGCTACACCTTC. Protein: CASSEVNSNYGYTF.

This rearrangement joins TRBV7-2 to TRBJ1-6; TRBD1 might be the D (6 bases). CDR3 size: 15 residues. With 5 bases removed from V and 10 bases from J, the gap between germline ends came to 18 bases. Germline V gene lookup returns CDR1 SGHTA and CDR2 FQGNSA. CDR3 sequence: CASSPWEGEGSPLHF. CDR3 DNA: TGTGCCAGCAGCCCCTGGGAGGGGGAGGGCTCACCCCTCCACTTT.

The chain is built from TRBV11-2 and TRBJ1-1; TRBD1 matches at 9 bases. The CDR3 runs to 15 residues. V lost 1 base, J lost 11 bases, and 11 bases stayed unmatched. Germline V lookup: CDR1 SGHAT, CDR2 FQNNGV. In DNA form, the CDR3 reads TGTGCCAGCAGCTTAGTTGCTTATAGGACAGGGGCCGCTTTCTTT. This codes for CASSLVAYRTGAAFF.